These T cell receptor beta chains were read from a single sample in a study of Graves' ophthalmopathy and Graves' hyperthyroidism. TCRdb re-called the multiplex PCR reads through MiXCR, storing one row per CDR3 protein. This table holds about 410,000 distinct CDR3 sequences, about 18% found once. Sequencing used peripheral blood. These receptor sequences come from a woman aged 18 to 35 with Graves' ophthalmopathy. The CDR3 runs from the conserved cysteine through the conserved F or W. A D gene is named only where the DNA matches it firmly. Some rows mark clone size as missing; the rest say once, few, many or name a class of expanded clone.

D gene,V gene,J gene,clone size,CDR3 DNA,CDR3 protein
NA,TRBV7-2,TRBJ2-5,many,TGTGCCAGCAGCTCAAAAACAGGGAGGGAGACCCAGTACTTC,CASSSKTGRETQYF
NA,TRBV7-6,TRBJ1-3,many,TGTGCCAGCAGCTTAGAAGACAGAACCTTCGTCGGGGACACCATATATTTT,CASSLEDRTFVGDTIYF
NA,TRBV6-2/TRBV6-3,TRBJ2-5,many,TGTGCCAGCAGCTACTCCCCAGGGAACCAAGAGACCCAGTACTTC,CASSYSPGNQETQYF
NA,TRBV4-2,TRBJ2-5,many,TGTGCCAGCAGCCGGGACATCCAGGGGGAGACCCAGTACTTC,CASSRDIQGETQYF
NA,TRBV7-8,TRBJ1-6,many,TGTGCCAGCAGCTTAGACAAAAGGACAGTGGGAAATAATTCACCCCTCCACTTT,CASSLDKRTVGNNSPLHF
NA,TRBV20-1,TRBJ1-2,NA,TGCAGTGCTCACGACAGTCTAGACTATGGCTACACCTTC,CSAHDSLDYGYTF
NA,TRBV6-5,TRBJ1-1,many,TGTGCCAGCACCGGAACCCTCGCCACTGAAGCTTTCTTT,CASTGTLATEAFF
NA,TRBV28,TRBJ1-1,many,TGTGCCAGCAGTCACCCACGGGGGGGGAAGACTATGAACACTGAAGCTTTCTTT,CASSHPRGGKTMNTEAFF
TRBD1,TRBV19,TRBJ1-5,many,TGTGCCAGTAGTATAGAGACAGGGAGGCAGCCCCAGCATTTT,CASSIETGRQPQHF
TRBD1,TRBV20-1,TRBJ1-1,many,TGCAGTGCTAGTGCCGGGACAGGGGGCACTGAAGCTTTCTTT,CSASAGTGGTEAFF
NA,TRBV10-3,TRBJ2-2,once,TGTGCCATCAGTGAGTCGTTAACGACCGGGGAGCTGTTTTTT,CAISESLTTGELFF
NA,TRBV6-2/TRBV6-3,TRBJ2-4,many,TGTGCCAGCAGTCTACTGGCCGACATTCAGTACTTC,CASSLLADIQYF
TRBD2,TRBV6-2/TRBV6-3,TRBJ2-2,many,TGTGCCAGCAGTTCCCATAGCGGGAGGGCCCAGGGGGAGCTGTTTTTT,CASSSHSGRAQGELFF
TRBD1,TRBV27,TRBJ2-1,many,TGTGCCAGCAGTTTCGGACAGGGGGGACTCAATGAGCAGTTCTTC,CASSFGQGGLNEQFF
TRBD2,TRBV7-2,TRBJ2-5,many,TGTGCCAGCAGCACTGGACTAGCGGGGGGCGTGTACTTC,CASSTGLAGGVYF
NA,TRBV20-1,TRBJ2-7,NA,TGCAGTGCTAGCCCGGGGGCTAGCGGTCTAGAGCAGTACTTC,CSASPGASGLEQYF
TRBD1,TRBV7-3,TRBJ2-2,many,TGTGCCAGCAGCGAACAGGGGCGGGAGCTGTTTTTT,CASSEQGRELFF
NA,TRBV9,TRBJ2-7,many,TGTGCCAGCAGCCCGGACGTCCCCTACGAGCAGTACTTC,CASSPDVPYEQYF
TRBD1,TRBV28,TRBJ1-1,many,TGTGCCAGCACCCAGGGACAGGGGTACACTGAAGCTTTCTTT,CASTQGQGYTEAFF
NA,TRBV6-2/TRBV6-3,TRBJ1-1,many,TGTGCCAGCAACCAAGGGGCCAACACTGAAGCTTTCTTT,CASNQGANTEAFF
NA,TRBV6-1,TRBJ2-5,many,TGTGCCAGCAGTGAGGGGCGGATGGGGGAGACCCAGTACTTC,CASSEGRMGETQYF
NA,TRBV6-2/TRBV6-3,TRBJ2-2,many,TGTGCCAGCATTAGGTACGGCACCGGGGAGCTGTTTTTT,CASIRYGTGELFF
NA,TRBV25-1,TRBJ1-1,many,TGTGCCAGCAGTGAACAACCAGAGGGGTCTGAAGCTTTCTTT,CASSEQPEGSEAFF
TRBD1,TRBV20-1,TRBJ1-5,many,TGCAGTGCTACCAGGGGGGGAGGCCAGCCCCAGCATTTT,CSATRGGGQPQHF
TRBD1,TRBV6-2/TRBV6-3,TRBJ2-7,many,TGTGCCAGCAGTCCTCTTCTCGCGACAGGGTGGAAAAGGTTTGGCTACGAGCAGTACTTC,CASSPLLATGWKRFGYEQYF
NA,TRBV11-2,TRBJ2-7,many,TGTGCCAGCAGCTTAGTAAGTCACCCTACCTACGAGCAGTACTTC,CASSLVSHPTYEQYF
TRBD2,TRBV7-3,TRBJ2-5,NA,TGTGCCAGCAGCTTAAGGGCTAGCGGGAGCGCAGAGACCCAGTACTTC,CASSLRASGSAETQYF
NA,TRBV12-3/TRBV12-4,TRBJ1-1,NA,TGTGCCAGCAGTCGGAACAGGGCCGAAGCTTTCTTT,CASSRNRAEAFF
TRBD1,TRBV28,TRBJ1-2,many,TGTGCCAGCAGTTTGACAGGGGGTGGCTACACCTTC,CASSLTGGGYTF
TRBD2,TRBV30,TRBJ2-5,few,TGTGCCTGGAGTCCCTCGGTGTTTAGCGGGAGGGCGGAGACCCAGTACTTC,CAWSPSVFSGRAETQYF
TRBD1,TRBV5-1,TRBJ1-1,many,TGCGCCAGCAGCGGACAGGGGGCGCGTCTCACTGAAGCTTTCTTT,CASSGQGARLTEAFF
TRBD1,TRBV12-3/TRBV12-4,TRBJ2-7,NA,TGTGCCAGCAGTGCTGGGGACAGCCCCTACGAGCAGTACTTC,CASSAGDSPYEQYF
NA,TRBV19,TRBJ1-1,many,TGTGCCAGTAGTATAGCAGGGACTGGCACTGAAGCTTTCTTT,CASSIAGTGTEAFF
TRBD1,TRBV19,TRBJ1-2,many,TGTGCCAGTAGTAGAGGACAGGGGATCTATGGCTACACCTTC,CASSRGQGIYGYTF
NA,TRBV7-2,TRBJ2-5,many,TGTGCCAGCAGATTCAGGGGAAGCGAGACCCAGTACTTC,CASRFRGSETQYF
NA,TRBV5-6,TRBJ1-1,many,TGTGCCAGCAGCTTGCGAGTTGGGGTAGGGAGGAACACTGAAGCTTTCTTT,CASSLRVGVGRNTEAFF
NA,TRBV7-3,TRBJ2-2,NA,TGTGCCAGCAGCTTACTAGCATGGACCGGGGAGCTGTTTTTT,CASSLLAWTGELFF
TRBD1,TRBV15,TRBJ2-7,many,TGTGCCACCAGCAGAGATAGGACAGGGAGCGAGCAGTACTTC,CATSRDRTGSEQYF
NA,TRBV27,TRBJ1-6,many,TGTGCCAGCAGTCTCCAGCCGGGACGGGTTAATTCACCCCTCCACTTT,CASSLQPGRVNSPLHF
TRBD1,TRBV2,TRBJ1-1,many,TGTGCCAGCAGTGAGGACAGGAAGAACACTGAAGCTTTCTTT,CASSEDRKNTEAFF
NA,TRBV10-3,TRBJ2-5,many,TGTGCCGTTGGTGGGGAGCCCATTAACCAAGAGACCCAGTACTTC,CAVGGEPINQETQYF
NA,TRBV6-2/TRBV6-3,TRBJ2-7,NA,TGTGCCAGCAGATCCCCCGGGGCCTACGAGCAGTACTTC,CASRSPGAYEQYF
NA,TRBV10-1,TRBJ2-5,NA,TGCGCCAGCAGTGAAGGCATAAAGCAAGAGACCCAGTACTTC,CASSEGIKQETQYF
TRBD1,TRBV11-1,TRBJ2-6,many,TGTGCCAGCAGCGGCCGGGACAGGGTGAACGGGGCCAACGTCCTGACTTTC,CASSGRDRVNGANVLTF
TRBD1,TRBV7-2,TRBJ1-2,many,TGTGCCAGCAGCTCCAGGACAGGGACCATGTATGGCTACACCTTC,CASSSRTGTMYGYTF
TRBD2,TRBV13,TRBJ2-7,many,TGTGCCAGCAGCTCTCGGAGGAGCGGGGGTTACGAGCAGTACTTC,CASSSRRSGGYEQYF